A single sample gave rise to the 15 T cell receptor beta chains below, sequenced in a study of identical twins (dated by TCRdb to between 2015 and 2016). Library preparation employed 5' RACE. Instrument used: Illumina HiSeq 2000. TCRdb itself trimmed the public reads at Q25 with fastp, ran MiXCR and retained productive beta chains. Under each unique CDR3 protein, matching rows form one entry showing the most common genes and DNA. The sample contains 700,000 to 950,000 distinct CDR3 sequences, over 9% of them found a single time. 1.5% to 2% of the sample goes to the ten largest clones. A further study also used this sample, focusing on yellow fever vaccine responses in identical twins.

The specimen sequenced was PBMCs. The origin of the receptors is a woman aged 18-29 years in good health.

Only a few counts were recorded for this clonotype. This chain connects TRBV20-1 to TRBJ2-1; 12 bases line up with TRBD1. This CDR3 region has 14 residues. V shed 2 bases and J 9 bases; nucleotides not matched to a gene: 5. Germline loops: CDR1 DFQATT, CDR2 SNEGSKA (reference sequence). The CDR3 DNA is TGCAGTGCTAGACAGGGACAGGGGGCCGGTGAGCAGTTCTTC. Its protein product is CSARQGQGAGEQFF.

The CDR3 here is CSASAGLANRDYNEQFF. In DNA form, the CDR3 reads TGCAGTGCTAGCGCTGGCCTAGCGAATCGGGACTACAATGAGCAGTTCTTC. The chain recombines TRBV20-1 with TRBJ2-1; tentative D call: TRBD2 (6 bases). Germline CDR1 is DFQATT and CDR2 is SNEGSKA (reference sequence). The V end was cut by 3 bases, the J end by 3 bases, with 21 bases between. The CDR3 has 17 residues.

This clonotype has just one count. The rearrangement uses TRBV6-1 and TRBJ2-4; TRBD2 aligns across 14 bases. Looked up from germline, CDR1 is MNHNS and CDR2 is SASEGT. Germline trimming cut 6 bases from V and 8 bases from J; bases unmatched to any gene: 12. CDR3 length: 17 amino acids. The CDR3 sequence is CASSPRLAGGPGDIQYF. The DNA of the CDR3 is TGTGCCAGCAGCCCCAGACTAGCGGGAGGGCCGGGGGACATTCAGTACTTC.

The sample holds a few counts of this clonotype. The chain links TRBV2 to TRBJ1-6, with 7 bases fitting TRBD1. Germline lookup yields CDR1 SNHLY and CDR2 FYNNEI. CDR3 length equals 14 residues. J lost 10 bases, V lost 7 bases, and 10 bases had no gene match. The CDR3 region is CASIGRQGGSPLHF. Written as DNA, the CDR3 is TGTGCCAGCATAGGACGACAGGGCGGCTCACCCCTCCACTTT. Full variable domain (remainder filled in from reference TRBV2 and TRBJ1-6): EPEVTQTPSHQVTQMGQEVILRCVPISNHLYFYWYRQILGQKVEFLVSFYNNEISEKSEIFDDQFSVERPDGSNFTLKIRSTKLEDSAMYFCASIGRQGGSPLHFGNGTRLTVT.

The CDR3 DNA reads as TGTGCCAGCAGCCCCCTCGGACTAGGTCCCTACGAGCAGTACTTC. Translation gives CASSPLGLGPYEQYF. The chain combines TRBV14 with TRBJ2-7; TRBD2 matches at 7 bases. The CDR3 is made up of 15 amino acids. J gave up 2 bases and V 4 bases, and 8 bases lay outside the gene matches. The germline V gene has CDR1 SGHDN and CDR2 FVKESK. The variable domain in full, with the rest retrieved from reference TRBV14 and TRBJ2-7, is EAGVTQFPSHSVIEKGQTVTLRCDPISGHDNLYWYRRVMGKEIKFLLHFVKESKQDESGMPNNRFLAERTGGTYSTLKVQPAELEDSGVYFCASSPLGLGPYEQYFGPGTRLTVT.

The chain links TRBV12-3 or TRBV12-4 to TRBJ2-7, with 8 bases matching TRBD2. The CDR3 runs to 13 residues. Germline trimming cut 8 bases from V and 7 bases from J; bases unmatched to any gene: 10. CDR3 amino acids: CASGGGRHYEQYF. DNA of the CDR3: TGTGCCAGCGGGGGCGGGAGGCATTATGAGCAGTACTTC.

This clonotype has a count of ten or more. This chain links TRBV24-1 with TRBJ2-2, with D tentatively TRBD1 (6 bases). The CDR3 contains 16 residues. V was trimmed by 0 bases and J by 4 bases, leaving 11 bases between them. Germline V gene sequence: CDR1 KGHDR, CDR2 SFDVKD. The CDR3 DNA sequence: TGTGCCACCAGTGATTTGTCCAGGGGACGCACCGGGGAGCTGTTTTTT. Protein: CATSDLSRGRTGELFF.

This clonotype was seen at least ten times. The V call is TRBV2, the J call TRBJ2-4; the match to TRBD2 covers 7 bases. CDR1 SNHLY and CDR2 FYNNEI come from the germline V gene. There are 21 residues in the CDR3. Trimming at V came to 1 base and at J to 3 bases, leaving 21 bases not matched to a gene. As DNA, the CDR3 is TGTGCCAGCAGTGAAGGGGTCGGGACTACTGTACGAAGGGGCCTCAAAAACATTCAGTACTTC. Amino acid sequence: CASSEGVGTTVRRGLKNIQYF. Together with reference TRBV2 and TRBJ2-4, the CDR3 gives the full variable domain: EPEVTQTPSHQVTQMGQEVILRCVPISNHLYFYWYRQILGQKVEFLVSFYNNEISEKSEIFDDQFSVERPDGSNFTLKIRSTKLEDSAMYFCASSEGVGTTVRRGLKNIQYFGAGTRLSVL.

This clonotype was seen ten or more times. The rearrangement uses TRBV29-1 and TRBJ2-7; TRBD1 or TRBD2 may be the D gene (5 bases each). In germline, CDR1 is SQVTM, CDR2 ANQGSEA. Trimming stripped 4 bases from V and 3 bases from J, with 22 bases between. CDR3 length: 16 residues. Written as DNA, the CDR3 is TGCAGCGTTGGTGGGGAATCGGGACGGCCTAACTACGAGCAGTACTTC. This encodes CSVGGESGRPNYEQYF.

The chain recombines TRBV29-1 with TRBJ2-1, with D tentatively TRBD2 (5 bases). CDR3 length: 14 residues. Germline V gene sequence: CDR1 SQVTM, CDR2 ANQGSEA. V was clipped by 4 bases and J by 4 bases, with 14 bases between them. CDR3 sequence reads: CSVGGLAWYNEQFF. CDR3 nucleotides: TGCAGCGTTGGCGGATTAGCGTGGTACAATGAGCAGTTCTTC.

The chain carries TRBV2 and TRBJ2-3; the D gene is possibly TRBD1 (5 bases). Between the trimmed V and J ends, which lost 5 bases and 2 bases, there was a span of 14 bases. CDR1 SNHLY and CDR2 FYNNEI come from the germline V gene. There are 15 residues in the CDR3. CDR3 sequence (DNA): TGTGCCAGCAGTAAGGGGTACTCTTCCACAGATACGCAGTATTTT. Translation gives CASSKGYSSTDTQYF.

This chain connects TRBV3-1 to TRBJ1-5; D is undetermined. CDR1 and CDR2 from the germline V gene are LGHDT and YNNKEL (reference sequence). This CDR3 comprises 14 residues. The V end lost 2 bases, the J end lost 3 bases, and 8 bases lay between the germline ends. Here the CDR3 reads CASSQRSDNQPQHF. DNA for the CDR3: TGTGCCAGCAGCCAAAGGTCTGACAATCAGCCCCAGCATTTT.

The rearrangement uses TRBV10-3 and TRBJ1-2; TRBD1 matches 8 bases. Trimming took 2 bases from V and 6 from J; bases not matched to a gene: 5. The CDR3 is 14 residues long. Germline CDR1 is ENHRY and CDR2 is SYGVKD. CDR3 sequence (DNA): TGTGCCATCAGTGAGAGTACAGGGGGGGATGGCTACACCTTC. Residues: CAISESTGGDGYTF.

V is TRBV3-1 and J is TRBJ2-3, with 9 bases matching TRBD1. This CDR3 has 15 residues. Trimming at V came to 1 base and at J to 7 bases, leaving 6 bases not matched to a gene. Germline values: CDR1 LGHDT, CDR2 YNNKEL (reference sequence). The CDR3 region is CASSQAGTGHNTQYF. CDR3 sequence (DNA): TGTGCCAGCAGCCAAGCCGGGACAGGGCACAATACGCAGTATTTT.

A few counts support this clonotype. The chain couples TRBV6-2 or TRBV6-3 to TRBJ2-3; D is ambiguous. The V gene's germline CDR1 is MNHEY and CDR2 SVGEGT. V lost 4 bases, J lost 6 bases, and 11 bases lay in between. The length of the CDR3 is 13 residues. The CDR3 region is CASSLSVPDTQYF. In DNA, the CDR3 is TGTGCCAGCAGTTTGTCGGTCCCGGATACGCAGTATTTT.